The rows below give T cell receptor beta chains drawn from one sample of a study of OX40 agonist ivuxolimab in advanced cancers. Sequencing was performed with immunoSEQ multiplex PCR; in TCRdb, only in-frame clones are kept and a portion is missing. The sample records 39,000 or so clones, around nine tenths being singletons. This sample comprised CD4+ or CD8+ T cells sorted from blood, obtained in a trial of the OX40 agonist ivuxolimab. These receptors all come from an adult with an advanced solid tumor such as melanoma, head and neck, liver or kidney cancer. Both conserved end residues are trimmed from each CDR3.

J,V,CDR3
TRBJ2-7,TRBV7-9,ASSPRTAAYEQY
TRBJ2-1,TRBV7-8,ASSRRGADNEQF
TRBJ1-1,TRBV30,AWIEQGEAF
TRBJ2-3,TRBV11-2,ASSFRGGQPDTQY
TRBJ2-3,TRBV7-9,ASSLSGGSSTDTQY
TRBJ1-5,TRBV14,ASSQDRRRTNQPQH
TRBJ1-4,TRBV7-9,ASSLRSTYGRAKEKLF
TRBJ1-5,TRBV7-9,ASSPHSLGSNQPQH
TRBJ2-6,TRBV21-1,ASSKGGPAGANVLT
TRBJ1-6,TRBV2,ASSESRVRSPLH
TRBJ2-3,TRBV4-1,ASSQVGRGATDTQY
TRBJ1-3,TRBV29-1,SVLGTPHSGNTIY
TRBJ2-5,TRBV9,ASSFQRGDRQETQY
TRBJ1-3,TRBV10-1,ASSENGQNSGNTIY
TRBJ2-3,TRBV13,ASSPPGGHTQY
TRBJ2-7,TRBV4-3,ASSQERALFYEQY
TRBJ2-2,TRBV9,ASSPPWAGELF
TRBJ2-7,TRBV13,ASSPGTASSYEQY
TRBJ2-3,TRBV7-9,ASSPRGRGGFGTDTQY
TRBJ2-2,TRBV9,ASSVGGTGELF
TRBJ2-7,TRBV2,ASRGTGGPYEQY
TRBJ2-1,TRBV27,ASSLGTGGNEQF
TRBJ1-6,TRBV6-5,ASRGPAGSPLH
TRBJ2-1,TRBV2,ASSEEWQDRKNEQF
TRBJ2-7,TRBV5-6,ASSEDRGTYEQY
TRBJ1-5,TRBV7-9,ASSQDREESQPQH
TRBJ2-3,TRBV9,ASSVTSGISRFAEDTQY
TRBJ1-2,TRBV5-4,ASSSTRGSDGYT
TRBJ2-5,TRBV27,ASSLSRTGETQY
TRBJ2-7,TRBV4-1,ASSQPDRVVHEQY
TRBJ2-5,TRBV27,ASSFWGQQETQY
TRBJ1-2,TRBV20-1,SASPRGGYT
TRBJ1-1,TRBV19,ASNVGGIGAEAF
TRBJ2-5,TRBV10-3,AISDPKETQY
TRBJ2-7,TRBV2,ASIRLPGTREQY
TRBJ1-2,TRBV7-9,ASSGLTEEGGEFGYGYT
TRBJ1-1,TRBV11-2,ASSLEITSNTEAF
TRBJ2-1,TRBV11-2,ASSSGTSGGNEQF
TRBJ2-1,TRBV4-1,ASSRSISSYNEQF
TRBJ2-4,TRBV14,ASSQGFGEIAKNIQY
TRBJ2-1,TRBV18,ASSPPSLESSYNEQF
TRBJ2-7,TRBV6-5,ASSPGQVSYEQY
TRBJ2-1,TRBV2,ASSVSNEQF
TRBJ2-1,TRBV27,ASSLQGAYNEQF